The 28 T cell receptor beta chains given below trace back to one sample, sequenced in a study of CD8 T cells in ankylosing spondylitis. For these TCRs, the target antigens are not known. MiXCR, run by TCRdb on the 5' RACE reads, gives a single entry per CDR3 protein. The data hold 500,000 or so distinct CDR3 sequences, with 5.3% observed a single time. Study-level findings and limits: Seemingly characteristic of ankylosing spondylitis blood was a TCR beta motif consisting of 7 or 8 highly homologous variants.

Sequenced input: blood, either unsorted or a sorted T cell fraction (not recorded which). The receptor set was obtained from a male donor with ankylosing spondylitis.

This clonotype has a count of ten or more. CDR3 in DNA: TGCGCCAGCAGCTTTTTTTCGGGGGGCGCCTCCTACGAGCAGTACTTC. Translation: CASSFFSGGASYEQYF. This rearrangement joins TRBV5-1 to TRBJ2-7; possibly TRBD2 for D (7 bases). The CDR3 sequence is 16 residues long. Germline V gene data show CDR1 as SGHRS and CDR2 as YFSETQ. V was shortened by 2 bases and J by 0 bases, with 15 bases between the two germline ends.

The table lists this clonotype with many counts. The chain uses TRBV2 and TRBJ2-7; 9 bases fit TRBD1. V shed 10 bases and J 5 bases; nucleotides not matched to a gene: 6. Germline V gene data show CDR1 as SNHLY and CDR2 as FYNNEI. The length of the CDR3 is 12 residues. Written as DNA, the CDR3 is TGTGCCACCCGGGACAGGGTAAACGAGCAGTACTTC. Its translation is CATRDRVNEQYF.

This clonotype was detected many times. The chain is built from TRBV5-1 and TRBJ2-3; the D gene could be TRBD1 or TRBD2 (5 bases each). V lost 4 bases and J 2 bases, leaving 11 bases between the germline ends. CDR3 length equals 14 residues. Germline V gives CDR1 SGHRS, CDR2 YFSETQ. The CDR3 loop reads CASSRDQTTDTQYF. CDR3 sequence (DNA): TGCGCCAGCAGCCGGGACCAAACCACAGATACGCAGTATTTT.

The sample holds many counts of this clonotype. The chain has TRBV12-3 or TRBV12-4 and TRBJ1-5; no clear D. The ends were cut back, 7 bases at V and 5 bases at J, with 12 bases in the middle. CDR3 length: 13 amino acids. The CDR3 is CASTGEGHQPQHF. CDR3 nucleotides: TGTGCCAGCACCGGGGAGGGTCATCAGCCCCAGCATTTT.

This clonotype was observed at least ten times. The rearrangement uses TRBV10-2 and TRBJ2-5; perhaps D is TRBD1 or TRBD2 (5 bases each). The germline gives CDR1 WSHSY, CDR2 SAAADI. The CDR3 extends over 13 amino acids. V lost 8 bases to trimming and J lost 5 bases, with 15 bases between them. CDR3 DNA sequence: TGCGCCAGCGAAAGGCGAGAGGGGGAGACCCAGTACTTC. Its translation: CASERREGETQYF.

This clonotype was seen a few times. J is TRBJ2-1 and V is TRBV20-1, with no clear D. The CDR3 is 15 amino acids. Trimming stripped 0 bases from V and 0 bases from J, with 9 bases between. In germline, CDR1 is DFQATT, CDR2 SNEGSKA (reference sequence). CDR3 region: CSARDPAGSYNEQFF. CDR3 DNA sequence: TGCAGTGCTAGAGATCCGGCAGGCTCCTACAATGAGCAGTTCTTC.

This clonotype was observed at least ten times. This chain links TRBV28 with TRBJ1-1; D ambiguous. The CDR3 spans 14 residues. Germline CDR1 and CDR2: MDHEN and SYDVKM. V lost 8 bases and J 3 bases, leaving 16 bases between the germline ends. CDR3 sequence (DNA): TGTGCCAGCTGGTCCGGGAAGCCTGACACTGAAGCTTTCTTT. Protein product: CASWSGKPDTEAFF.

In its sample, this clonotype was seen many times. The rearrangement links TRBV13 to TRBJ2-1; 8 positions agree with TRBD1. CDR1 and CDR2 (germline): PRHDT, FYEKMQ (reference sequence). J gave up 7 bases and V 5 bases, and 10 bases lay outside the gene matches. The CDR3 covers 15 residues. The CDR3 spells CASSLGQVFLNEQFF. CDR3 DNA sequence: TGTGCCAGCAGCCTGGGACAGGTTTTCTTGAATGAGCAGTTCTTC.

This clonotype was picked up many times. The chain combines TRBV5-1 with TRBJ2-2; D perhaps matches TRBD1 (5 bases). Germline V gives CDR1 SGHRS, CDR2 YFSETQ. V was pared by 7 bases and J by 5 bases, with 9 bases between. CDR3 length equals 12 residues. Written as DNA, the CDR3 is TGCGCCAGCCAGGGAAGAACCGGGGAGCTGTTTTTT. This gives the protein CASQGRTGELFF.

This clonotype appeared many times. The CDR3 reads CASRGTRGSYEQYF. The CDR3 coding sequence is TGTGCCAGCAGAGGCACGCGGGGCTCCTACGAGCAGTACTTC. The rearrangement joins TRBV12-3 or TRBV12-4 to TRBJ2-7; possibly TRBD2 for D (6 bases). V lost 6 bases and J lost 0, with 12 bases in between. The CDR3 extends over 14 amino acids.

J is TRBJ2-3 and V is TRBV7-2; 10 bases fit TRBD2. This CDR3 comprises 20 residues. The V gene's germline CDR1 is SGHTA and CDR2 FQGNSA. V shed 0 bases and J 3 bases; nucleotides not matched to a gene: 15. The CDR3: CASSLAPSYGTSVLTDTQYF. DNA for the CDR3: TGTGCCAGCAGCTTAGCCCCTTCGTACGGGACTAGCGTCTTAACAGATACGCAGTATTTT.

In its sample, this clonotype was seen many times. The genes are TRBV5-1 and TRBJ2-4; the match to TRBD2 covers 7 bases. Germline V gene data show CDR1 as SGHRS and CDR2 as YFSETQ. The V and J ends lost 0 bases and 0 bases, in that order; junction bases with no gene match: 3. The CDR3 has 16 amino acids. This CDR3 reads CASSLGAGVAKNIQYF. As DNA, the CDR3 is TGCGCCAGCAGCTTGGGGGCGGGAGTAGCCAAAAACATTCAGTACTTC.

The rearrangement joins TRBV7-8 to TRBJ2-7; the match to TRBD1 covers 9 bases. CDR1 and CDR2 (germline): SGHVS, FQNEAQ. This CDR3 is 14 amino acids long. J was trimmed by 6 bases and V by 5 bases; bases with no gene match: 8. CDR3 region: CASSDRRDRVEQYF. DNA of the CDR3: TGTGCCAGCAGCGATCGAAGGGACAGGGTCGAGCAGTACTTC. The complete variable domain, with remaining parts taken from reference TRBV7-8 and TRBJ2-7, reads GAGVSQSPRYKVAKRGQDVALRCDPISGHVSLFWYQQALGQGPEFLTYFQNEAQLDKSGLPSDRFFAERPEGSVSTLKIQRTQQEDSAVYLCASSDRRDRVEQYFGPGTRLTVT.

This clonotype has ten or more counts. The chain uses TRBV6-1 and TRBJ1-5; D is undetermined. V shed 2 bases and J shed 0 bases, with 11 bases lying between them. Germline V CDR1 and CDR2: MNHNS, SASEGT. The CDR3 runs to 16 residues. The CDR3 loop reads CASSEWVRYSNQPQHF. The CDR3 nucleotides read TGTGCCAGCAGTGAATGGGTACGGTATAGCAATCAGCCCCAGCATTTT.

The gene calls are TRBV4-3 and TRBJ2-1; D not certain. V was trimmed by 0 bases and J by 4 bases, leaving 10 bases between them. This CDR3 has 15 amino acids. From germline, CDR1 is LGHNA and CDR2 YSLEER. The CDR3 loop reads CASSQDLDIYNEQFF. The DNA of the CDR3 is TGCGCCAGCAGCCAAGACCTAGATATATACAATGAGCAGTTCTTC.

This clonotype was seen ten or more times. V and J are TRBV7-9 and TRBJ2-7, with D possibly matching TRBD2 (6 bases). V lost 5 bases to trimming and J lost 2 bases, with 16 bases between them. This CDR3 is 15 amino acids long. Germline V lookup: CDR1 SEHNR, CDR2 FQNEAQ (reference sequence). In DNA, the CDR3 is TGTGCCAGCAGCCTCGGGACTCCAGGAACCTACGAGCAGTACTTC. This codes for CASSLGTPGTYEQYF. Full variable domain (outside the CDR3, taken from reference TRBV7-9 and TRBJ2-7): DTGVSQNPRHKITKRGQNVTFRCDPISEHNRLYWYRQTLGQGPEFLTYFQNEAQLEKSRLLSDRFSAERPKGSFSTLEIQRTEQGDSAMYLCASSLGTPGTYEQYFGPGTRLTVT.

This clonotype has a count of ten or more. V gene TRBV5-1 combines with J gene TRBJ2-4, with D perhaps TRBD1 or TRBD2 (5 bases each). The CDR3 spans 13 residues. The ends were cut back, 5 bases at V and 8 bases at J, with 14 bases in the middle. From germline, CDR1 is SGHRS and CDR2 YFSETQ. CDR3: CASSFDGGHIQYF. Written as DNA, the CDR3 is TGCGCCAGCAGTTTCGATGGGGGACACATTCAGTACTTC.

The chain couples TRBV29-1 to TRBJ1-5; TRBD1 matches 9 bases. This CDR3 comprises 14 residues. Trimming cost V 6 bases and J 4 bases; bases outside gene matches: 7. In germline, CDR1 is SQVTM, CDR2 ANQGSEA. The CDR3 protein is CSVLGQGLNQPQHF. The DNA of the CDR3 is TGCAGCGTCCTTGGACAGGGGTTGAATCAGCCCCAGCATTTT. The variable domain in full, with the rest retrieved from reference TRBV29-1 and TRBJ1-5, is SAVISQKPSRDICQRGTSLTIQCQVDSQVTMMFWYRQQPGQSLTLIATANQGSEATYESGFVIDKFPISRPNLTFSTLTVSNMSPEDSSIYLCSVLGQGLNQPQHFGDGTRLSIL.

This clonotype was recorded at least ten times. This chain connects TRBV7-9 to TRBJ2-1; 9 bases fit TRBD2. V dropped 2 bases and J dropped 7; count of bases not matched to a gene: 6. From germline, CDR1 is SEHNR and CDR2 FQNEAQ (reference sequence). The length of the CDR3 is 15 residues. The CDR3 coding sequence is TGTGCCAGCAGCTTAAGCGGGAGGTCGTGGAATGAGCAGTTCTTC. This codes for CASSLSGRSWNEQFF.

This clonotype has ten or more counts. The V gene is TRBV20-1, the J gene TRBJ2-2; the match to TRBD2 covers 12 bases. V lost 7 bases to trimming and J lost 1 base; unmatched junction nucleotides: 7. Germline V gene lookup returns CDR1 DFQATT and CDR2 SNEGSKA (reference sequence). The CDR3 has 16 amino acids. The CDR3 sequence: CSGASGRAENTGELFF. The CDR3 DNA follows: TGCAGTGGGGCTAGCGGGAGGGCCGAGAACACCGGGGAGCTGTTTTTT.

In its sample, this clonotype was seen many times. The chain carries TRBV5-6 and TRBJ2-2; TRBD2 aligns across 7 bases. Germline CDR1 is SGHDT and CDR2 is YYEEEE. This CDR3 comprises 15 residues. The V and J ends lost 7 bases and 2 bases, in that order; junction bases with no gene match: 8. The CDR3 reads CASRPRGDNTGELFF. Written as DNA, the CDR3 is TGTGCCAGCCGACCCCGGGGGGACAACACCGGGGAGCTGTTTTTT.

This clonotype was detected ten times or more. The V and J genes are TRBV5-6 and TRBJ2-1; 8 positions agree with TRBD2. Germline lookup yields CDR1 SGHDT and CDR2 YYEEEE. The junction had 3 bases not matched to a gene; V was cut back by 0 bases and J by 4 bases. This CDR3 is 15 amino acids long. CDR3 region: CASSLVLADYNEQFF. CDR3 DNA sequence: TGTGCCAGCAGCTTGGTACTAGCGGATTACAATGAGCAGTTCTTC.

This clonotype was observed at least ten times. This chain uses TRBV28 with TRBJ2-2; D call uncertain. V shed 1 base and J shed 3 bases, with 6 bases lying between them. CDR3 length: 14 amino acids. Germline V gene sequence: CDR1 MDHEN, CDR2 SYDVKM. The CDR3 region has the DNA TGTGCCAGCAGTTTATTGGCGGACACCGGGGAGCTGTTTTTT. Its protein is CASSLLADTGELFF.

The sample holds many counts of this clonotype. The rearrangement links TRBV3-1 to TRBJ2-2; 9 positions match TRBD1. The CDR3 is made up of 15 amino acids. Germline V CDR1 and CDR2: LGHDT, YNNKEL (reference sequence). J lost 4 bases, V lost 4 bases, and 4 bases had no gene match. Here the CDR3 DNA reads TGTGCCAGCAGCCGACGGACAGGGGCCACCGGGGAGCTGTTTTTT. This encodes CASSRRTGATGELFF.

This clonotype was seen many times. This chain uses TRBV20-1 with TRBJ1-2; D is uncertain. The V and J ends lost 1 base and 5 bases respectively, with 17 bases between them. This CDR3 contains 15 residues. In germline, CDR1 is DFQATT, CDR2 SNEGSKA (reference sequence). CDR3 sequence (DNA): TGCAGTGCTAGAGGACAAGAGCCCCAGATGTATGGCTACACCTTC. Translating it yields CSARGQEPQMYGYTF.

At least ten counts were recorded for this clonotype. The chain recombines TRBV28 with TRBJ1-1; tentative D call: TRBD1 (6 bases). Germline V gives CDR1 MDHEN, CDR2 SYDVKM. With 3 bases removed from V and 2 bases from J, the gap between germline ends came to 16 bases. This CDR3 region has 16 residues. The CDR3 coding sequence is TGTGCCAGCAGTTTCTTGGTCCCAGGGGACAACACTGAAGCTTTCTTT. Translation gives CASSFLVPGDNTEAFF.

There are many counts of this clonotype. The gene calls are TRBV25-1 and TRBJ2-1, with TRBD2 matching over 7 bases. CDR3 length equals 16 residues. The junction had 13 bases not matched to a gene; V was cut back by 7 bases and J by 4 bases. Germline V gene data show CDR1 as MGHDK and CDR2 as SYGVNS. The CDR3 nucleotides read TGTGCCAGCAAGACCATGGAGGCTAGCGGATACAATGAGCAGTTCTTC. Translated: CASKTMEASGYNEQFF.

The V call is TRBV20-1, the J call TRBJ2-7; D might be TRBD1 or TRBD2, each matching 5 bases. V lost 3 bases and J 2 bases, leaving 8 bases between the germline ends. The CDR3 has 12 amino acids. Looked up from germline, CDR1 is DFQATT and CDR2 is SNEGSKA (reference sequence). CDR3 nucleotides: TGCAGTGCTAGTTTGGGGGCCTACGAGCAGTACTTC. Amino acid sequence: CSASLGAYEQYF.